The next 19 T cell receptor beta chains were all read from a single sample in a study of T cell responses to AZD1222 COVID-19 vaccine. Assay used: immunoSEQ multiplex PCR; TCRdb lists only in-frame clones, some missing. The table has about 86,000 clones, roughly 90% seen once. The sequencing used peripheral blood, collected on day 0 of AZD1222 vaccination. Receptor source: an adult in good health.

CDR3 in DNA: TGTGCCAGCAGTTACAAAGGGCAGAACACTGAAGCTTTCTTT. It translates to CASSYKGQNTEAFF. The chain couples TRBV6-2 or TRBV6-3 to TRBJ1-1; unclear D gene. In germline, CDR1 is MNHEY, CDR2 SVGEGT. The CDR3 is 14 amino acids. V shed 2 bases and J shed 1 base, with 8 bases lying between them.

The sample holds one count of this clone. This sequence joins TRBV12-3 or TRBV12-4 and TRBJ2-5; D is uncertain. This CDR3 has 13 amino acids. The V end lost 3 bases, the J end lost 0 bases, and 5 bases lay between the germline ends. CDR3 sequence: CASSFNNQETQYF. CDR3 nucleotides: TGTGCCAGCAGTTTTAACAACCAAGAGACCCAGTACTTC.

The chain couples TRBV2 to TRBJ1-1; D is unclear. Germline V gene sequence: CDR1 SNHLY, CDR2 FYNNEI. The CDR3 is 13 amino acids. Trimming pared 10 bases from V and 1 base from J, leaving 13 bases between. The CDR3 DNA follows: TGTGCCAACACATTCAGGAGGAACACTGAAGCTTTCTTT. Its protein is CANTFRRNTEAFF.

The V call is TRBV19, the J call TRBJ2-3; 10 bases are shared with TRBD2. The V segment lost 5 bases and the J segment 0 bases; nucleotides outside the gene matches: 5. Germline assignment: CDR1 LNHDA and CDR2 SQIVND (reference sequence). CDR3 size: 16 residues. CDR3 sequence (DNA): TGTGCCAGTAGTTTGGGACTAGCGATAAGCACAGATACGCAGTATTTT. It is translated as CASSLGLAISTDTQYF.

The chain couples TRBV28 to TRBJ2-5; 10 positions match TRBD2. V shed 4 bases and J 2 bases; nucleotides not matched to a gene: 13. This CDR3 region has 18 residues. Germline CDR1 MDHEN, CDR2 SYDVKM. CDR3 nucleotide sequence: TGTGCCAGCAGTTCATATCCTTCTAGCGGGAGTTCTCAAGAGACCCAGTACTTC. It translates to CASSSYPSSGSSQETQYF.

This chain joins TRBV5-4 and TRBJ2-7; 8 bases fit TRBD2. Trimming removed 4 bases from V and 5 bases from J; junction bases left unmatched: 14. The CDR3 totals 16 residues. In germline, CDR1 is SGHNT, CDR2 YYREEE (reference sequence). The CDR3 bases are TGTGCCAGCAGCCCCGCTAGGACTAGCCATTCCAACGAGCAGTACTTC. This gives the protein CASSPARTSHSNEQYF.

CDR3 in DNA: TGTGCCAGCAGTCCGGACAGGATGAACTATGGCTACACCTTC. Residues: CASSPDRMNYGYTF. The chain recombines TRBV6-2 or TRBV6-3 with TRBJ1-2; 7 bases are shared with TRBD1. V shed 5 bases, J shed 2 bases, and the junction held 5 bases outside the gene matches. Germline CDR1 reads MNHEY; CDR2 reads SVGEGT. The CDR3 is 14 residues long.

The chain uses TRBV14 and TRBJ2-5; D is uncertain. This CDR3 has 15 residues. Trimming removed 1 base from V and 5 bases from J, with 14 bases in between. Germline V gene data show CDR1 as SGHDN and CDR2 as FVKESK. Written as DNA, the CDR3 is TGTGCCAGCAGCCAAGTAGGAGCGCCATCGGAGACCCAGTACTTC. As protein: CASSQVGAPSETQYF.

V and J are TRBV16 and TRBJ1-2, with 7 bases matching TRBD1. The V and J ends lost 3 bases and 2 bases, in that order; junction bases with no gene match: 6. The CDR3 is made up of 15 amino acids. Looked up from germline, CDR1 is KGHSY and CDR2 is FQNENV. The chain's CDR3 is CASSHFDRENYGYTF. Written as DNA, the CDR3 is TGTGCCAGCAGCCATTTCGACAGGGAAAACTATGGCTACACCTTC.

The V gene is TRBV4-1, the J gene TRBJ2-2, with 11 bases that match TRBD2. Unmatched junction bases numbered 12, after V lost 1 base and J lost 8 bases. CDR1 is MGHRA and CDR2 is YSYEKL in the germline V gene. The CDR3 length is 18 residues. Here the CDR3 reads CASSQVGLAGGREGELFF. As DNA, the CDR3 is TGCGCCAGCAGCCAAGTTGGGCTAGCGGGGGGCCGCGAAGGGGAGCTGTTTTTT.

This clone occurred a few times. The rearrangement links TRBV5-1 to TRBJ2-7, with TRBD2 matching over 8 bases. Germline trimming cut 4 bases from V and 7 bases from J; bases unmatched to any gene: 13. Germline V gene sequence: CDR1 SGHRS, CDR2 YFSETQ. The CDR3 is 15 amino acids. CDR3 coding DNA: TGCGCCAGCAGCCTAATAGCGGGAATAACGGGGGAGCAGTACTTC. Protein sequence: CASSLIAGITGEQYF.

This chain uses TRBV2 with TRBJ1-4; tentatively, D is TRBD1 (5 bases). The CDR3 totals 15 residues. CDR1 is SNHLY, CDR2 FYNNEI, per germline. Trimming removed 2 bases from V and 5 bases from J, with 12 bases in between. CDR3 in DNA: TGTGCCAGCAGTGAACAGGGAACGGGAAATGAAAAACTGTTTTTT. It translates to CASSEQGTGNEKLFF.

This clone occurred once. As DNA, the CDR3 is TGTGCCAGCATGTTATCAAGAGGGGTGAACTATGGCTACACCTTC. It codes for CASMLSRGVNYGYTF. The rearrangement uses TRBV2 and TRBJ1-2, with a possible D match to TRBD1 (5 bases). The V and J ends lost 7 bases and 2 bases respectively, with 17 bases between them. This CDR3 has 15 amino acids. Looked up from germline, CDR1 is SNHLY and CDR2 is FYNNEI.

This chain links TRBV5-1 with TRBJ2-7, with 10 bases that match TRBD1. The V segment lost 1 base and the J segment 7 bases; nucleotides outside the gene matches: 8. Germline CDR1 is SGHRS and CDR2 is YFSETQ. This CDR3 region has 15 residues. CDR3 DNA: TGCGCCAGCAGCTTGAGGGACAGGGGTGGCCAGGAGCAGTACTTC. It codes for CASSLRDRGGQEQYF. Full variable domain (rest looked up from reference TRBV5-1 and TRBJ2-7): KAGVTQTPRYLIKTRGQQVTLSCSPISGHRSVSWYQQTPGQGLQFLFEYFSETQRNKGNFPGRFSGRQFSNSRSEMNVSTLELGDSALYLCASSLRDRGGQEQYFGPGTRLTVT.

In its sample, this clone was seen once. The CDR3 protein is CASSLATGAFSYNEQFF. The CDR3, as DNA: TGTGCCAGCAGCTTGGCCACAGGGGCCTTCTCCTACAATGAGCAGTTCTTC. This chain uses TRBV5-4 with TRBJ2-1; 7 positions agree with TRBD1. Germline V gives CDR1 SGHNT, CDR2 YYREEE (reference sequence). The CDR3 contains 17 residues. V lost 0 bases, J lost 0 bases, and 6 bases stayed unmatched.

V and J are TRBV6-6 and TRBJ2-1; the match to TRBD1 covers 11 bases. This CDR3 comprises 13 residues. Germline CDR1 MNHNY, CDR2 SVGAGI (reference sequence). The V and J ends lost 10 bases and 5 bases, in that order; junction bases with no gene match: 4. The CDR3 region has the DNA TGTGCCACTGGACAGGGGGCGGACAATGAGCAGTTCTTC. As protein: CATGQGADNEQFF.

V gene TRBV7-2 combines with J gene TRBJ2-2; 11 positions match TRBD2. The CDR3 covers 15 residues. The ends lost 5 bases at V and 5 bases at J; junction bases unmatched: 4. Germline V CDR1 and CDR2: SGHTA, FQGNSA. CDR3 region: CASSPSGRRTGELFF. The CDR3 DNA sequence: TGTGCCAGCAGCCCTAGCGGGAGGCGGACCGGGGAGCTGTTTTTT.

The rearrangement uses TRBV9 and TRBJ1-3; D is unclear. Trimming removed 4 bases at V and 4 bases at J, with 9 bases between. Germline CDR1 reads SGDLS; CDR2 reads YYNGEE. The CDR3 sequence is 13 residues long. CDR3 nucleotide sequence: TGTGCCAGCAGCCCAAGTTCCGGAAACACCATATATTTT. Translated: CASSPSSGNTIYF.

This sequence joins TRBV29-1 and TRBJ2-2, with 7 bases matching TRBD2. Germline V gene data show CDR1 as SQVTM and CDR2 as ANQGSEA. The J segment lost 1 base and the V segment lost 1 base, leaving 6 bases of the junction unmatched. The CDR3 is made up of 16 amino acids. The CDR3 spells CSVEGFAGENTGELFF. Written as DNA, the CDR3 is TGCAGCGTTGAAGGGTTCGCGGGGGAGAACACCGGGGAGCTGTTTTTT.